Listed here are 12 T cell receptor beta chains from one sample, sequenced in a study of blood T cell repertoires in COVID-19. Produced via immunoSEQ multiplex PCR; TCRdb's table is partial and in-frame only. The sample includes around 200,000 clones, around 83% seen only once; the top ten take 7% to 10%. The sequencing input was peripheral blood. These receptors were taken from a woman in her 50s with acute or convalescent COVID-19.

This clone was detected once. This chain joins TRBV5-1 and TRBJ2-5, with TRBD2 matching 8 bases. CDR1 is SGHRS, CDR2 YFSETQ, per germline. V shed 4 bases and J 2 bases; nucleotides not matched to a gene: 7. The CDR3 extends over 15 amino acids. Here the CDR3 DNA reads TGCGCCAGCAGCACCCGGGAGGGCCGACAAGAGACCCAGTACTTC. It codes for CASSTREGRQETQYF.

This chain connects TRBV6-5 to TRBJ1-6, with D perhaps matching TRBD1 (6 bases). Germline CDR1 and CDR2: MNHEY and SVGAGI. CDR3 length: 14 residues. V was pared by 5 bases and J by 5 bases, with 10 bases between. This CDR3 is CASSLDRNNSPLHF. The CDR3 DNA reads TGTGCCAGCAGTCTCGACAGGAATAATTCACCCCTCCACTTT.

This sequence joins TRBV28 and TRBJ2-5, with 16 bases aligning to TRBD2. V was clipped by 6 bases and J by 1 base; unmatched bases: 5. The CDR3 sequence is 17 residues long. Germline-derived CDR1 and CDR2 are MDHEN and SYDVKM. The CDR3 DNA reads TGTGCCAGCAGAGGGACTAGCGGGAGGGGTTTCCAAGAGACCCAGTACTTC. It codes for CASRGTSGRGFQETQYF.

The CDR3 reads CSVRQGATEAFF. CDR3 bases: TGCAGCGTAAGACAGGGGGCCACTGAAGCTTTCTTT. The rearrangement links TRBV29-1 to TRBJ1-1, with 10 bases lining up with TRBD1. V trimming: 6 bases; J trimming: 4 bases; junction bases outside the gene matches: 2. The CDR3 extends over 12 amino acids. The germline CDR1 and CDR2 sequences are SQVTM and ANQGSEA.

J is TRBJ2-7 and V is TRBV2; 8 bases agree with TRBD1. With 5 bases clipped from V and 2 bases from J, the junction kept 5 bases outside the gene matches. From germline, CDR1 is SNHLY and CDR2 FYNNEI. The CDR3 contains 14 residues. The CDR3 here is CASSWRTGTYEQYF. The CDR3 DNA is TGTGCCAGCAGTTGGAGGACAGGGACCTACGAGCAGTACTTC.

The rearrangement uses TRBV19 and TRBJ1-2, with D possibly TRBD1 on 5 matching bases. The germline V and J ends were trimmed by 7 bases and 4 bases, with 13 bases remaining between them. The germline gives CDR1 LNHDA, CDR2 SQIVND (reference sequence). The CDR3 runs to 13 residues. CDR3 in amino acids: CASTQDTSYGYTF. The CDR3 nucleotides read TGTGCCAGTACCCAGGACACATCCTATGGCTACACCTTC.

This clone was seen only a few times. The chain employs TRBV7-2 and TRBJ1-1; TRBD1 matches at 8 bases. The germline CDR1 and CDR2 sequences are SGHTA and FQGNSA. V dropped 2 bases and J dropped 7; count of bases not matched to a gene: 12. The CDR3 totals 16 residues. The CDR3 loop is CASSLLRGLDRDEAFF. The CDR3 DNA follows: TGTGCCAGCAGCTTACTAAGGGGACTGGACAGGGATGAAGCTTTCTTT.

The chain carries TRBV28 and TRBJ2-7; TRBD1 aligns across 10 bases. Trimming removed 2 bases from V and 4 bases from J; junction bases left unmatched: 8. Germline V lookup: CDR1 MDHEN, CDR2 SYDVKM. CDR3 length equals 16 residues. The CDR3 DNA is TGTGCCAGCAGTTTAAGGGGGACAGGGGTCCCTTACGAGCAGTACTTC. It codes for CASSLRGTGVPYEQYF.

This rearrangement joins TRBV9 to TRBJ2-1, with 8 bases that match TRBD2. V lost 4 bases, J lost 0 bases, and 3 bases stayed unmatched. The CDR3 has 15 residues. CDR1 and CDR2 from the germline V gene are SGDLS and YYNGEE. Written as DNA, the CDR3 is TGTGCCAGCAGCCCCAGCGGGAGCTCCTACAATGAGCAGTTCTTC. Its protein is CASSPSGSSYNEQFF.

The CDR3 coding sequence is TGTGCCAGTAGTATAGAAATCCGGAACTATGGCTACACCTTC. Translating it yields CASSIEIRNYGYTF. V gene TRBV19 combines with J gene TRBJ1-2; D not certain. V shed 0 bases and J shed 2 bases, with 7 bases lying between them. This CDR3 is 14 amino acids long. CDR1 is LNHDA and CDR2 is SQIVND in the germline V gene (reference sequence).

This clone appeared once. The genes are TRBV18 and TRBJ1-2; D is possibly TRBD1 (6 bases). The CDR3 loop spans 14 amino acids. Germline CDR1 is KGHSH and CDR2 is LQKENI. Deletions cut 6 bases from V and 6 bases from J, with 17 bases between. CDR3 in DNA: TGTGCCAGCTCGCCCTACAGGGAAAACGATGGCTACACCTTC. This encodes CASSPYRENDGYTF.

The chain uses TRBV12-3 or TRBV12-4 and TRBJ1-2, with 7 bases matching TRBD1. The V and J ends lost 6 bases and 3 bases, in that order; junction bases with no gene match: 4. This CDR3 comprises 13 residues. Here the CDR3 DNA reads TGTGCCAGCAGCCTAACAGGGGACTATGGCTACACCTTC. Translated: CASSLTGDYGYTF.